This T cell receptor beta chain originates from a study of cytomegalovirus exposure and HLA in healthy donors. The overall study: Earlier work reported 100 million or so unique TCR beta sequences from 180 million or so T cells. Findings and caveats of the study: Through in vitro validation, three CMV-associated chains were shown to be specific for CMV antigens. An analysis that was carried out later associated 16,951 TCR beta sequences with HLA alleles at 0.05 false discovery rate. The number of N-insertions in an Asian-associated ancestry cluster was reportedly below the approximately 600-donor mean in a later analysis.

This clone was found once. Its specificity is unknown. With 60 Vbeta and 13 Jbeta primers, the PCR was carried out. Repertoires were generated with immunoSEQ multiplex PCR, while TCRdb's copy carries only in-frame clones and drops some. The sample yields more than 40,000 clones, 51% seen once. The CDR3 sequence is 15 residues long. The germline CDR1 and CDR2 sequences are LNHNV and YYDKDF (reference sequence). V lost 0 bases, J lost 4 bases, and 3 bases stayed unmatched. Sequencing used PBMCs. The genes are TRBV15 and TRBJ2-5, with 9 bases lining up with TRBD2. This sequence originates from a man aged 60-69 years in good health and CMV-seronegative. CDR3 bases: TGTGCCACCAGCAGAGATGGGCGGGAGGGAGAGACCCAGTACTTC. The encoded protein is CATSRDGREGETQYF.